Below, 18 T cell receptor beta chains from the same sample are listed, as sequenced in a study of blood T cell repertoires in COVID-19. Libraries were prepared by immunoSEQ multiplex PCR; TCRdb keeps only in-frame clonotypes and omits some of them. The sample carries about 160,000 clones, around 80% recorded once. What was sequenced was peripheral blood. These receptors were obtained from a man in his sixties with acute or convalescent COVID-19.

In its sample, this clone was seen once. The chain combines TRBV5-4 with TRBJ2-5, with 9 bases aligning to TRBD1. This CDR3 spans 18 amino acids. Trimming removed 5 bases from V and 2 bases from J; junction bases left unmatched: 16. Germline-derived CDR1 and CDR2 are SGHNT and YYREEE (reference sequence). In nucleotides, the CDR3 is TGTGCCAGCAGGCGGTCCGGGACAGGGTTTGGAGGTCAAGAGACCCAGTACTTC. Translated: CASRRSGTGFGGQETQYF.

This clone was seen more than once but under ten times. The chain has TRBV27 and TRBJ1-2; 10 bases are a match to TRBD1. The CDR3 loop spans 17 amino acids. The germline gives CDR1 MNHEY, CDR2 SMNVEV (reference sequence). Losses at the gene ends were 5 bases for V and 4 bases for J; bases not matched to a gene: 13. CDR3 sequence: CASSPSGTGARSYGYTF. The DNA for the CDR3 is TGTGCCAGCAGTCCGAGCGGGACAGGGGCCCGATCCTATGGCTACACCTTC.

This rearrangement joins TRBV3-1 (or the pseudogene TRBV3-2) to TRBJ2-1; 16 positions match TRBD2. This CDR3 has 17 amino acids. The germline V gene has CDR1 LGHDT and CDR2 YNNKEL (reference sequence). V lost 1 base to trimming and J lost 8 bases; unmatched junction nucleotides: 5. The CDR3 here is CASSQAGLAGGRDEQFF. CDR3 nucleotides: TGTGCCAGCAGCCAAGCGGGACTAGCGGGGGGGCGAGATGAGCAGTTCTTC.

The rearrangement uses TRBV9 and TRBJ1-1; 11 bases agree with TRBD1. The germline V gene has CDR1 SGDLS and CDR2 YYNGEE. This CDR3 spans 18 amino acids. Trimming cost V 4 bases and J 0 bases; bases outside gene matches: 11. The chain's CDR3 is CASSLRTGGETMNTEAFF. In DNA, the CDR3 is TGTGCCAGCAGCTTAAGGACAGGGGGCGAAACCATGAACACTGAAGCTTTCTTT.

This chain connects TRBV3-1 (or the pseudogene TRBV3-2) to TRBJ1-2; D might be TRBD1 (5 bases). The length of the CDR3 is 16 residues. Trimming cost V 4 bases and J 4 bases, with 19 bases left between them. The germline gives CDR1 LGHDT, CDR2 YNNKEL (reference sequence). The CDR3 DNA sequence: TGTGCCAGCAGCCTATACTCAGTTGGTAGGGGCTATGGCTACACCTTC. This sequence encodes CASSLYSVGRGYGYTF.

The chain joins TRBV30 to TRBJ2-7; a possible D gene is TRBD1 (6 bases). This CDR3 comprises 14 residues. Looked up from germline, CDR1 is GTSNPN and CDR2 is SVGIG (reference sequence). Trimming removed 5 bases from V and 6 bases from J, with 20 bases in between. The DNA of the CDR3 is TGTGCCTGGTCACAGGGATTAGGAAGAGGCGAGCAGTACTTC. Its protein product is CAWSQGLGRGEQYF. Full variable domain (rest looked up from reference TRBV30 and TRBJ2-7): SQTIHQWPATLVQPVGSPLSLECTVEGTSNPNLYWYRQAAGRGLQLLFYSVGIGQISSEVPQNLSASRPQDRQFILSSKKLLLSDSGFYLCAWSQGLGRGEQYFGPGTRLTVT.

The chain links TRBV27 to TRBJ1-5, with a tentative D call TRBD1 (5 bases). Germline lookup yields CDR1 MNHEY and CDR2 SMNVEV (reference sequence). This CDR3 is 15 amino acids long. Between the trimmed V and J ends, which lost 6 bases and 2 bases, there was a span of 14 bases. CDR3 sequence: CASSRTREGNQPQHF. The CDR3 coding sequence is TGTGCCAGCAGCAGGACAAGGGAGGGCAATCAGCCCCAGCATTTT.

The chain recombines TRBV7-9 with TRBJ1-5; D gene ambiguous. Germline CDR1 reads SEHNR; CDR2 reads FQNEAQ (reference sequence). The CDR3 consists of 15 residues. V was clipped by 0 bases and J by 4 bases, with 10 bases between them. The DNA of the CDR3 is TGTGCCAGCAGCTTAGCGTCGTCAGTAAATCAGCCCCAGCATTTT. It specifies CASSLASSVNQPQHF.

The rearrangement uses TRBV19 and TRBJ1-5, with 8 bases lining up with TRBD1. Trimming cost V 3 bases and J 7 bases; bases outside gene matches: 2. CDR3 size: 13 residues. Germline assignment: CDR1 LNHDA and CDR2 SQIVND (reference sequence). The CDR3 protein is CASSMDRDQPQHF. The DNA of the CDR3 is TGTGCCAGTAGTATGGACAGGGACCAGCCCCAGCATTTT. Variable domain in full (rest from reference TRBV19 and TRBJ1-5): DGGITQSPKYLFRKEGQNVTLSCEQNLNHDAMYWYRQDPGQGLRLIYYSQIVNDFQKGDIAEGYSVSREKKESFPLTVTSAQKNPTAFYLCASSMDRDQPQHFGDGTRLSIL.

This clone is a singleton in its sample. This chain connects TRBV2 to TRBJ2-5; TRBD1 matches 9 bases. This CDR3 contains 14 residues. The junction had 7 bases not matched to a gene; V was cut back by 6 bases and J by 5 bases. Germline V gene lookup returns CDR1 SNHLY and CDR2 FYNNEI. The CDR3 reads CASRVTGTGETQYF. As DNA, the CDR3 is TGTGCCAGCAGAGTAACCGGGACAGGGGAGACCCAGTACTTC.

The rearrangement uses TRBV7-2 and TRBJ1-5; a weak D match, TRBD1 (5 bases). In germline, CDR1 is SGHTA, CDR2 FQGNSA. V was cut by 5 bases and J by 2 bases, with 13 bases left in between. The CDR3 extends over 15 amino acids. This CDR3 reads CASSVQGGGNQPQHF. The CDR3 coding sequence is TGTGCCAGCAGCGTCCAGGGAGGGGGCAATCAGCCCCAGCATTTT. Together with reference TRBV7-2 and TRBJ1-5, the CDR3 gives the full variable domain: GAGVSQSPSNKVTEKGKDVELRCDPISGHTALYWYRQSLGQGLEFLIYFQGNSAPDKSGLPSDRFSAERTGGSVSTLTIQRTQQEDSAVYLCASSVQGGGNQPQHFGDGTRLSIL.

CDR3 region: CSASSTGDSLYEQYF. The DNA for the CDR3 is TGCAGTGCTAGTTCCACAGGGGACAGTCTTTACGAGCAGTACTTC. The rearrangement uses TRBV20-1 and TRBJ2-7; TRBD1 matches 7 bases. The CDR3 runs 15 residues. Germline V gene lookup returns CDR1 DFQATT and CDR2 SNEGSKA (reference sequence). J lost 4 bases, V lost 3 bases, and 12 bases had no gene match.

The CDR3 protein is CASSLAGFGRGSYGYTF. The CDR3, as DNA: TGTGCCAGCAGCTTAGCGGGATTTGGGAGGGGTAGCTATGGCTACACCTTC. The rearrangement joins TRBV7-2 to TRBJ1-2, with D maybe TRBD1 (5 bases). Germline V gene sequence: CDR1 SGHTA, CDR2 FQGNSA. This CDR3 has 17 amino acids. Trimming took off 0 bases at V and 4 bases at J, with 18 bases between the two ends.

The genes are TRBV4-1 and TRBJ2-7, with a weak D call TRBD2 (6 bases). Trimming stripped 0 bases from V and 6 bases from J, with 9 bases between. Germline V gives CDR1 MGHRA, CDR2 YSYEKL. The CDR3 sequence is 13 residues long. CDR3 amino acids: CASSQELLAEQYF. For the CDR3, the DNA is TGCGCCAGCAGCCAAGAATTACTAGCCGAGCAGTACTTC.

This chain joins TRBV6-2 or TRBV6-3 and TRBJ2-1, with a tentative D call TRBD2 (6 bases). The length of the CDR3 is 15 residues. Germline CDR1 MNHEY, CDR2 SVGEGT. Trimming took off 7 bases at V and 0 bases at J, with 13 bases between the two ends. The CDR3 nucleotides read TGTGCCAGCAACCCGGACGGGAGCTCCTACAATGAGCAGTTCTTC. Its translation: CASNPDGSSYNEQFF.

This chain links TRBV12-5 with TRBJ1-2; a weak D match, TRBD1 (5 bases). Trimming took off 5 bases at V and 4 bases at J, with 17 bases between the two ends. CDR1 and CDR2 (germline): LGHNT, FRNRAP. CDR3 length equals 15 residues. The CDR3 reads CASGLPGRVSYGYTF. CDR3 nucleotides: TGTGCTAGTGGTCTCCCCGGCAGGGTGTCCTATGGCTACACCTTC.

The chain couples TRBV7-2 to TRBJ1-2; D is perhaps TRBD1 (5 bases). CDR3 length equals 16 residues. V was clipped by 1 base and J by 3 bases, with 15 bases between them. Germline assignment: CDR1 SGHTA and CDR2 FQGNSA. The CDR3 bases are TGTGCCAGCAGCTTAGGTCTATGGGGCGTTGACTATGGCTACACCTTC. It specifies CASSLGLWGVDYGYTF.

This chain's CDR3 is CASSLTGGGIQFF. DNA for the CDR3: TGTGCCAGCAGCTTGACAGGGGGCGGAATCCAGTTCTTC. The rearrangement links TRBV7-2 to TRBJ2-1; TRBD1 agrees at 10 bases. The germline V gene has CDR1 SGHTA and CDR2 FQGNSA. There are 13 residues in the CDR3. V trimming: 3 bases; J trimming: 13 bases; junction bases outside the gene matches: 6.